One and the same sample provided the 2 T cell receptor beta chains below, sequenced in a study of OX40 agonist ivuxolimab in advanced cancers. The data were produced by immunoSEQ multiplex PCR, yet TCRdb's version contains in-frame clones alone and is incomplete. The sample records 48,000 or so clones, approximately 91% being singletons. The specimen comprised CD4+ or CD8+ T cells sorted from blood, sampled in a trial of the OX40 agonist ivuxolimab. These receptor sequences come from an adult with an advanced solid tumor such as melanoma, head and neck, liver or kidney cancer.

The gene calls are TRBV2 and TRBJ2-1; TRBD2 matches 10 bases. Germline CDR1 and CDR2: SNHLY and FYNNEI. V lost 8 bases, J lost 2 bases, and 6 bases stayed unmatched. The CDR3 length is 15 residues. DNA of the CDR3: TGTGCCAGCCCCCAGCGGGGGGGGGCCTACAATGAGCAGTTCTTC. Translated: CASPQRGGAYNEQFF.

This clone was counted a single time. J is TRBJ1-3 and V is TRBV4-1; no clear D gene. From germline, CDR1 is MGHRA and CDR2 YSYEKL. The germline V and J ends were trimmed by 0 bases and 12 bases, with 12 bases remaining between them. The CDR3 runs 13 residues. CDR3 sequence reads: CASSQDGQPNIYF. The CDR3 DNA reads as TGCGCCAGCAGCCAAGATGGTCAGCCGAACATATATTTT.